The clone carrying this TCR beta chain turned up a few times. Its antigen is not known. Germline CDR1 is SGHAT and CDR2 is FQNNGV. This CDR3 is 15 amino acids long. V was shortened by 3 bases and J by 4 bases, with 15 bases between the two germline ends. This sample was included in a study of T cells after yellow fever vaccination. Whole-study context: Researchers used SMART-Seq v4 Ultra Low Input to prepare fractions that had low cell numbers. Whole-study results and caveats: Most clones from primary vaccination were detected again post-booster (just under 97% CD4, 88% CD8). Overall, a small share of clonotypes was seen in both CD4 and CD8 compartments.

UMIs and a universal primer site were added when TCR cDNA was made by 5'RACE template switching. One entry per CDR3 protein, called by TCRdb with MiXCR from the 5' RACE reads. Of 450,000 to 550,000 distinct CDR3 sequences listed, just over 20% are singletons. The TCR sequence derives from a man between 18 and 35 years old who received the YFV17D yellow fever vaccine. This chain connects TRBV11-2 to TRBJ1-1; D ambiguous. Source: PBMCs, taken 20 to 25 days after the first yellow fever vaccination. CDR3 nucleotide sequence: TGTGCCAGCAGCTTTCCCCCTAGGAGGGTCACTGAAGCTTTCTTT. It specifies CASSFPPRRVTEAFF.